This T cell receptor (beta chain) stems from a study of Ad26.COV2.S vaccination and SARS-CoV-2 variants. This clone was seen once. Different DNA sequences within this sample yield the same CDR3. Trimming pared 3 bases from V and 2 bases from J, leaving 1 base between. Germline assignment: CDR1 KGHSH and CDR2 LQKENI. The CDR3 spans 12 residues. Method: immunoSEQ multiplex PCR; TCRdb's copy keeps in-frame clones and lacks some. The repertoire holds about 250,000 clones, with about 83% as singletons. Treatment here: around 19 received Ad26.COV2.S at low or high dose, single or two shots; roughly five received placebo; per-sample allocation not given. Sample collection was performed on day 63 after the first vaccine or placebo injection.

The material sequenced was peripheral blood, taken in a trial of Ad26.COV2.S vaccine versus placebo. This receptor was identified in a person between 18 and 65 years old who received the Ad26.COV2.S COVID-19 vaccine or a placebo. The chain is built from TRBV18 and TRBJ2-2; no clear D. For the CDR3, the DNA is TGTGCCAGCTCACCCAACACCGGGGAGCTGTTTTTT. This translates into CASSPNTGELFF.